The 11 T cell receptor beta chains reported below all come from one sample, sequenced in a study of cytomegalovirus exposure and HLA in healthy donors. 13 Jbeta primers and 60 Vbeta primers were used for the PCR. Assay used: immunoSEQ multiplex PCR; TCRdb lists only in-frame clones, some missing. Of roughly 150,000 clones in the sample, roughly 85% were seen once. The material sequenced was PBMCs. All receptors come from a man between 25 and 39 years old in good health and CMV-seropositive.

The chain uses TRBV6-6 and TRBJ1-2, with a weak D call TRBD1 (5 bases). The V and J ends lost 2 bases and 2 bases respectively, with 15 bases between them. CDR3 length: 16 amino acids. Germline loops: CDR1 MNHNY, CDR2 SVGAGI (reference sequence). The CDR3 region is CASSYGGDKGNYGYTF. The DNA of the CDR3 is TGTGCCAGCAGTTACGGGGGGGATAAGGGCAACTATGGCTACACCTTC.

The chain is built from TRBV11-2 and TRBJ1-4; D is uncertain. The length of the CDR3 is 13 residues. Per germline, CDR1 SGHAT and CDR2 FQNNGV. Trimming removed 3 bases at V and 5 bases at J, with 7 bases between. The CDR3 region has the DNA TGTGCCAGCAGCTTCGGACTCAATGAAAAACTGTTTTTT. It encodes CASSFGLNEKLFF.

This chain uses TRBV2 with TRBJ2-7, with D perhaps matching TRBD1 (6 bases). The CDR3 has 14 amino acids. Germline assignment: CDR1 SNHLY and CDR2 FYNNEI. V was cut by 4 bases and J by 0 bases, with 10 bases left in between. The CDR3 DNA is TGTGCCAGCAGTGGACAGGTGAGCTCCTACGAGCAGTACGTC. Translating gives CASSGQVSSYEQYV.

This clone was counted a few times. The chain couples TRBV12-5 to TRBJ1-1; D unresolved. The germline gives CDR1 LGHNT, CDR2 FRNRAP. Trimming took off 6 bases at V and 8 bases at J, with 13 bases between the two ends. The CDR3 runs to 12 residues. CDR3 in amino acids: CASGWVDGEAFF. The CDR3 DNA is TGTGCTAGTGGGTGGGTAGACGGGGAAGCTTTCTTT.

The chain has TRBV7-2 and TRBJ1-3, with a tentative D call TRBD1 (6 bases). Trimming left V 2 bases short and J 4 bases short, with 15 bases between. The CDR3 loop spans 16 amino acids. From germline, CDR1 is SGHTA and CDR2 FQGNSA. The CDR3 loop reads CASSLTSRGRGNTIYF. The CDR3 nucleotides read TGTGCCAGCAGCTTAACCTCCAGGGGACGCGGAAACACCATATATTTT. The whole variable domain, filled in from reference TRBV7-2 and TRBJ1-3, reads GAGVSQSPSNKVTEKGKDVELRCDPISGHTALYWYRQSLGQGLEFLIYFQGNSAPDKSGLPSDRFSAERTGGSVSTLTIQRTQQEDSAVYLCASSLTSRGRGNTIYFGEGSWLTVV.

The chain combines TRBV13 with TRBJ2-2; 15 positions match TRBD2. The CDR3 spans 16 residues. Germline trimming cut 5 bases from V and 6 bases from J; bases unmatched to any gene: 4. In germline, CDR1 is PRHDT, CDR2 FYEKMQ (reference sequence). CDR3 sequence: CASSPGLAGGAGELFF. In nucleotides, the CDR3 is TGTGCCAGCAGCCCCGGACTAGCGGGAGGGGCCGGGGAGCTGTTTTTT.

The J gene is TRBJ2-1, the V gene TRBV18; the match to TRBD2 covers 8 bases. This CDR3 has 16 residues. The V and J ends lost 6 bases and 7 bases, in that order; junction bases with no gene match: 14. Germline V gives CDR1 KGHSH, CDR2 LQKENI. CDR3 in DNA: TGTGCCAGCTCGCCTCGGGGCGGGAGGTCCCGGAATGAGCAGTTCTTC. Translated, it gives CASSPRGGRSRNEQFF.

The CDR3 DNA reads as TGTGCCAGCAGTGAAGTCGCCGGCTATGGCTACACCTTC. Protein product: CASSEVAGYGYTF. The rearrangement joins TRBV2 to TRBJ1-2; no definite D call. The CDR3 consists of 13 residues. Between the trimmed V and J ends, which lost 1 base and 4 bases, there was a span of 7 bases. CDR1 is SNHLY and CDR2 is FYNNEI in the germline V gene.

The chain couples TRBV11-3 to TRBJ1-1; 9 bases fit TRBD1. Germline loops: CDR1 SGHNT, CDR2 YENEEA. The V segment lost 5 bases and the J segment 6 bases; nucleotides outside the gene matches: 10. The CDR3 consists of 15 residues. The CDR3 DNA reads TGTGCCAGCAGCCCATCCGGGACAGGGAGGGCTGAAGCTTTCTTT. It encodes CASSPSGTGRAEAFF.

For the CDR3, the DNA is TGCGCCAGCGTCACCGGGACTACCAACACCGGGGAGCTGTTTTTT. Translating gives CASVTGTTNTGELFF. The rearrangement links TRBV5-1 to TRBJ2-2; 7 positions match TRBD2. This CDR3 is built from 15 residues. Germline values: CDR1 SGHRS, CDR2 YFSETQ. Trimming at V came to 7 bases and at J to 2 bases, leaving 8 bases not matched to a gene. The entire variable domain, with the rest obtained from reference TRBV5-1 and TRBJ2-2, is as follows: KAGVTQTPRYLIKTRGQQVTLSCSPISGHRSVSWYQQTPGQGLQFLFEYFSETQRNKGNFPGRFSGRQFSNSRSEMNVSTLELGDSALYLCASVTGTTNTGELFFGEGSRLTVL.

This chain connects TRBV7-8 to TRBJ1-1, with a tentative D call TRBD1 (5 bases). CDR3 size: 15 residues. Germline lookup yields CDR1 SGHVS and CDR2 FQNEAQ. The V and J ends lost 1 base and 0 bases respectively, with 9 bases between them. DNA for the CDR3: TGTGCCAGCAGCTTAGGGGGCTTCATGAACACTGAAGCTTTCTTT. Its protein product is CASSLGGFMNTEAFF. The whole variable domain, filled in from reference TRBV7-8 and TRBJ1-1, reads GAGVSQSPRYKVAKRGQDVALRCDPISGHVSLFWYQQALGQGPEFLTYFQNEAQLDKSGLPSDRFFAERPEGSVSTLKIQRTQQEDSAVYLCASSLGGFMNTEAFFGQGTRLTVV.